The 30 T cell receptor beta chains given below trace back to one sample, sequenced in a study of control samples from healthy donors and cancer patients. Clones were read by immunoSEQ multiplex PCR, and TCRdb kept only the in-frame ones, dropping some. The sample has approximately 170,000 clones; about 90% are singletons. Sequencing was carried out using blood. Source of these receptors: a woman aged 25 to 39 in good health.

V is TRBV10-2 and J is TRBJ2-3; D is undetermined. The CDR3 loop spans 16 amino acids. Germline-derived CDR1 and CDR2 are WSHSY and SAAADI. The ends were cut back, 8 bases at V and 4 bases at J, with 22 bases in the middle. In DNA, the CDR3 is TGCGCCAGCCCCCCCGGCGAGGCGTCTGGCCCAGATACGCAGTATTTT. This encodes CASPPGEASGPDTQYF.

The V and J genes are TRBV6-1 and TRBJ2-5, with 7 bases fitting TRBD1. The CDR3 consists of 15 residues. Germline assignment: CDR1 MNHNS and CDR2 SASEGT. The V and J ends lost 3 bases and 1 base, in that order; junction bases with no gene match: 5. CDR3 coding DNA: TGTGCCAGCAGTGATAAGGGGGCCCGCCAAGAGACCCAGTACTTC. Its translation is CASSDKGARQETQYF.

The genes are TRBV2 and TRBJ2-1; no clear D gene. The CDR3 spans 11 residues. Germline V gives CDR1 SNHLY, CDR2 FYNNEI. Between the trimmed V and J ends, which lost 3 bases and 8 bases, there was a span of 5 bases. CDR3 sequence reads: CASSDSYEQFF. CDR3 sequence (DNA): TGTGCCAGCAGTGATAGCTATGAGCAGTTCTTC. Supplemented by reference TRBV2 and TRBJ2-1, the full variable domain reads EPEVTQTPSHQVTQMGQEVILRCVPISNHLYFYWYRQILGQKVEFLVSFYNNEISEKSEIFDDQFSVERPDGSNFTLKIRSTKLEDSAMYFCASSDSYEQFFGPGTRLTVL.

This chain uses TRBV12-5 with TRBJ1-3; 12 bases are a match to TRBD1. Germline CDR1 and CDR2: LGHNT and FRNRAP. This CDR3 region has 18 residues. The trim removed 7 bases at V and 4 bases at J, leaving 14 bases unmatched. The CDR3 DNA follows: TGTGCTAGTGCTATTGGGGGGACAGGGGGCACGGGAGGAAACACCATATATTTT. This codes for CASAIGGTGGTGGNTIYF. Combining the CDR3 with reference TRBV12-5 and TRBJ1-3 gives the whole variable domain DARVTQTPRHKVTEMGQEVTMRCQPILGHNTVFWYRQTMMQGLELLAYFRNRAPLDDSGMPKDRFSAEMPDATLATLKIQPSEPRDSAVYFCASAIGGTGGTGGNTIYFGEGSWLTVV.

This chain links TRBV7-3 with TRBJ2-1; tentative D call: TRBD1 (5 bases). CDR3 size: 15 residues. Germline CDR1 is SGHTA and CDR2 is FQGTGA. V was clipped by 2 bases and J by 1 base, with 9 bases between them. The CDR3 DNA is TGTGCCAGCAGCTTATCGCGGACATCCTACAATGAGCAGTTCTTC. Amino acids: CASSLSRTSYNEQFF.

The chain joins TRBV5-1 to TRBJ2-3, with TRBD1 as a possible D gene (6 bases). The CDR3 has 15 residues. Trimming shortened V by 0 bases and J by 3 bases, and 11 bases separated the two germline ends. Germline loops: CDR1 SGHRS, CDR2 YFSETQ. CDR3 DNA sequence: TGCGCCAGCAGCTTGGGTGGACAGCTTACAGATACGCAGTATTTT. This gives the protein CASSLGGQLTDTQYF.

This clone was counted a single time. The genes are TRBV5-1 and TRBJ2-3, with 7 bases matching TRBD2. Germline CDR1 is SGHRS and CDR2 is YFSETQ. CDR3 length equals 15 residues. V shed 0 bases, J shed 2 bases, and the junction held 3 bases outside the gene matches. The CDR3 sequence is CASSLGLAVTDTQYF. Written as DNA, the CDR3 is TGCGCCAGCAGCTTGGGTCTAGCGGTCACAGATACGCAGTATTTT.

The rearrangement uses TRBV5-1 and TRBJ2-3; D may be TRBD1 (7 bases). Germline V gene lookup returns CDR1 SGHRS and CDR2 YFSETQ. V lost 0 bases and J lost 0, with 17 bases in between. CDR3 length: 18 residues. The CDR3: CASSLERGRGTSTDTQYF. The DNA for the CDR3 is TGCGCCAGCAGCTTGGAGCGCGGCAGGGGGACTAGCACAGATACGCAGTATTTT.

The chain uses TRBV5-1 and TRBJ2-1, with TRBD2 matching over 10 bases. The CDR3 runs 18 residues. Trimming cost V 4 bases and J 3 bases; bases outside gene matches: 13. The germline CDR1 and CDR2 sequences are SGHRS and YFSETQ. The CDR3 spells CASSTKGLASPRYNEQFF. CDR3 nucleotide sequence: TGCGCCAGCAGCACCAAGGGACTAGCGAGCCCCCGCTACAATGAGCAGTTCTTC.

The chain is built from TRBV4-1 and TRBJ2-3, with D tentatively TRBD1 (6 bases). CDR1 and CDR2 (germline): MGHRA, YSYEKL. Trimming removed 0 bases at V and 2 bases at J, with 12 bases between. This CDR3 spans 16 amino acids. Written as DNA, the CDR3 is TGCGCCAGCAGCCAAGACGACAGGACGCACACAGATACGCAGTATTTT. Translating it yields CASSQDDRTHTDTQYF.

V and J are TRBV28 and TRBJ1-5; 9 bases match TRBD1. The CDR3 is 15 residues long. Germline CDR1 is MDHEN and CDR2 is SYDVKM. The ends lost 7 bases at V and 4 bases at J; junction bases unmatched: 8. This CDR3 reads CASIGTGRGNQPQHF. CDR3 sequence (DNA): TGTGCCAGCATCGGGACAGGGCGAGGGAATCAGCCCCAGCATTTT.

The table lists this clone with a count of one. CDR3 nucleotide sequence: TGTGCCAGCAGCTTAACAGGGGGTACCTACAATGAGCAGTTCTTC. As protein: CASSLTGGTYNEQFF. V usage is TRBV7-3 and J usage is TRBJ2-1; D is possibly TRBD1 (6 bases). V was clipped by 0 bases and J by 2 bases, with 8 bases between them. Germline V gene sequence: CDR1 SGHTA, CDR2 FQGTGA. This CDR3 region has 15 residues.

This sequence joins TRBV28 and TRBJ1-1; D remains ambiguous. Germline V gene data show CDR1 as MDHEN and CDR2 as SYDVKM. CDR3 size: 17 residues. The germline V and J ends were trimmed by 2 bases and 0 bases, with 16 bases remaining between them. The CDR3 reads CASSLVLGGGLNTEAFF. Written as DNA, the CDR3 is TGTGCCAGCAGTTTAGTATTAGGTGGCGGATTGAACACTGAAGCTTTCTTT.

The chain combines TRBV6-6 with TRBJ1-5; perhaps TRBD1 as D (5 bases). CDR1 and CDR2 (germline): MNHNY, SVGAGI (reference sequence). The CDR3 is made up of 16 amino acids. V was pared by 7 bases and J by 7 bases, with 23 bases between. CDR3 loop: CASTPARRAGGQPQHF. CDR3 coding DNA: TGTGCCAGCACTCCAGCTCGACGGGCGGGGGGGCAGCCCCAGCATTTT.

Written as DNA, the CDR3 is TGTGCCAGCAGTGAGGGTGCAGGGGGGGATGAGCAGTTCTTC. It specifies CASSEGAGGDEQFF. This rearrangement joins TRBV6-4 to TRBJ2-1; TRBD1 or TRBD2 may be the D gene (7 bases each). Germline V lookup: CDR1 MRHNA, CDR2 SNTAGT. The CDR3 has 14 amino acids. V dropped 3 bases and J dropped 8 bases, with 14 bases sitting between them.

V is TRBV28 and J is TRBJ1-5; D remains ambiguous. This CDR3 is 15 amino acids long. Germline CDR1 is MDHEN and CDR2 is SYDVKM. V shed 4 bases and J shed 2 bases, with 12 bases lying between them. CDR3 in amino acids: CASSSKVRGNQPQHF. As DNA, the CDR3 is TGTGCCAGCAGTTCCAAGGTAAGGGGCAATCAGCCCCAGCATTTT.

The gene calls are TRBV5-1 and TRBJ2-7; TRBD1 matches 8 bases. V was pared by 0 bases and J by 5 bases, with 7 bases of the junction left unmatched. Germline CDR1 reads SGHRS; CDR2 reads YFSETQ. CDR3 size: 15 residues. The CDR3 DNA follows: TGCGCCAGCAGCTTGGAAGGGACAGGTACCCACGAGCAGTACTTC. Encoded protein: CASSLEGTGTHEQYF.

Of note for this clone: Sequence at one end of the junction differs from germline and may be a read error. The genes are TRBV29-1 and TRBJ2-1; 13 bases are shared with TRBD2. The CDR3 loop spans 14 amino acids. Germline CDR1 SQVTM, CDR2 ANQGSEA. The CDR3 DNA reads TGCAGCGTCGAAGGACTAGCGGGAGACAATGAGCAGTTCTTC. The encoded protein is CSVEGLAGDNEQFF.

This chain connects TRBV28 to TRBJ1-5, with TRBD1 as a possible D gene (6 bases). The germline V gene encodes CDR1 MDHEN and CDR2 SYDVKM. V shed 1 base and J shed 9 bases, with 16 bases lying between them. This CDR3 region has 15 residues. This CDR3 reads CASSLFAGSRGPQHF. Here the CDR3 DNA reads TGTGCCAGCAGTTTATTCGCAGGGTCCAGGGGGCCCCAGCATTTT.

The CDR3 nucleotides read TGTGCCAGCAGACAGGCCGGGACAGGGAACACCGGGGAGCTGTTTTTT. Translation: CASRQAGTGNTGELFF. V and J are TRBV5-8 and TRBJ2-2; TRBD1 matches at 8 bases. The CDR3 spans 16 residues. CDR1 and CDR2 (germline): SGHTS, YDEGEE. The trim removed 5 bases at V and 1 base at J, leaving 7 bases unmatched. Variable domain in full (rest from reference TRBV5-8 and TRBJ2-2): EAGVTQSPTHLIKTRGQQATLRCSPISGHTSVYWYQQALGLGLQFLLWYDEGEERNRGNFPPRFSGRQFPNYSSELNVNALELEDSALYLCASRQAGTGNTGELFFGEGSRLTVL.

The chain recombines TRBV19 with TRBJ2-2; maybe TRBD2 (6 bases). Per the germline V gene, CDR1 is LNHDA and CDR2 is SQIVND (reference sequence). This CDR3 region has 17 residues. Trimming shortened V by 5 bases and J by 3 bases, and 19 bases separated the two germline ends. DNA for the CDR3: TGTGCCAGTAGTCCTTCCCCCGGGACTCCCCACACCGGGGAGCTGTTTTTT. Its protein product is CASSPSPGTPHTGELFF.

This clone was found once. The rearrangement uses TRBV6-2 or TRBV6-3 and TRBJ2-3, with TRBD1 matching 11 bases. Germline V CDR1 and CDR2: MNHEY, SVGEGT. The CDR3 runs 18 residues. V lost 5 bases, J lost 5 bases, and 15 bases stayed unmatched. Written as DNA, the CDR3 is TGTGCCAGCAGTCCGGGACAGGGGGTGAGGGGGAGAGGAGATACGCAGTATTTT. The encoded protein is CASSPGQGVRGRGDTQYF.

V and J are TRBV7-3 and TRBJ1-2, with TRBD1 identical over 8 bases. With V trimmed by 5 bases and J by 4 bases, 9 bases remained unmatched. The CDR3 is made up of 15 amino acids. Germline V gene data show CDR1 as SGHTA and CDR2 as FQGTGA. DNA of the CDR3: TGTGCCAGCAGCCTAGGACAGGGTTCCTTCTATGGCTACACCTTC. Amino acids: CASSLGQGSFYGYTF.

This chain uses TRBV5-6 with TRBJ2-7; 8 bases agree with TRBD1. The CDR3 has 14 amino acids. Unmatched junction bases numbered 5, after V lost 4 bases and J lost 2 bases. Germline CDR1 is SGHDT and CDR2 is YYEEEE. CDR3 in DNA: TGTGCCAGCAGCCGGCGACAGGGGCCCTACGAGCAGTACTTC. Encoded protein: CASSRRQGPYEQYF. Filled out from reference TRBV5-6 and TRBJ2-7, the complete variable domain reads DAGVTQSPTHLIKTRGQQVTLRCSPKSGHDTVSWYQQALGQGPQFIFQYYEEEERQRGNFPDRFSGHQFPNYSSELNVNALLLGDSALYLCASSRRQGPYEQYFGPGTRLTVT.

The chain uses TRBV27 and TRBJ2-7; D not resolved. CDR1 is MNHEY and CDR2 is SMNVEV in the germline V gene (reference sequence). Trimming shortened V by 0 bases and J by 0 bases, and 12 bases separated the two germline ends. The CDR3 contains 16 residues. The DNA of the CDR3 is TGTGCCAGCAGTTTATCGGCCCGGGCCCCCTCCTACGAGCAGTACTTC. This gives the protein CASSLSARAPSYEQYF.

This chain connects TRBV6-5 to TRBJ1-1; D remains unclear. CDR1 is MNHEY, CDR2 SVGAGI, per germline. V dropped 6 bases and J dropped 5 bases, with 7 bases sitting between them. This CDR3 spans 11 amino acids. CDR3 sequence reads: CASRDITEAFF. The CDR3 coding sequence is TGTGCCAGCAGAGACATTACTGAAGCTTTCTTT.

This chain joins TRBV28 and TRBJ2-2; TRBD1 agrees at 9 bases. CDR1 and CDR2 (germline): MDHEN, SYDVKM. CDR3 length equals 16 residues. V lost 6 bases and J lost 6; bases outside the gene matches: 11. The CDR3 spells CASRVSGTGRAGELFF. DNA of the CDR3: TGTGCCAGCAGGGTTTCTGGGACAGGGCGGGCCGGGGAGCTGTTTTTT.

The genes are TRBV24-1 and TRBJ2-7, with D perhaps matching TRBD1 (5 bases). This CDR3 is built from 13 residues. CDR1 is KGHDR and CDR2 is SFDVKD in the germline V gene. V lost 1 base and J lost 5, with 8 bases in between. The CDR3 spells CATSDLWTNEQYF. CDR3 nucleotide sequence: TGTGCCACCAGTGATTTATGGACAAACGAGCAGTACTTC.

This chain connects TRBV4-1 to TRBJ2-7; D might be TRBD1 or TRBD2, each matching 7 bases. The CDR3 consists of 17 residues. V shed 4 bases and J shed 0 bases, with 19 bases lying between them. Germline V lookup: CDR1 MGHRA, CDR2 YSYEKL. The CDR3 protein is CASSPQGGRASSYEQYF. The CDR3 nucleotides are TGCGCCAGCAGCCCCCAGGGGGGGAGGGCCAGCTCCTACGAGCAGTACTTC.

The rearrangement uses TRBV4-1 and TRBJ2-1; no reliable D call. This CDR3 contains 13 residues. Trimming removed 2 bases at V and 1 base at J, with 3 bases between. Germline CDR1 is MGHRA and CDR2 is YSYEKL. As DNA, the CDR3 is TGCGCCAGCAGCCAACGATCCTACAATGAGCAGTTCTTC. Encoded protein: CASSQRSYNEQFF.